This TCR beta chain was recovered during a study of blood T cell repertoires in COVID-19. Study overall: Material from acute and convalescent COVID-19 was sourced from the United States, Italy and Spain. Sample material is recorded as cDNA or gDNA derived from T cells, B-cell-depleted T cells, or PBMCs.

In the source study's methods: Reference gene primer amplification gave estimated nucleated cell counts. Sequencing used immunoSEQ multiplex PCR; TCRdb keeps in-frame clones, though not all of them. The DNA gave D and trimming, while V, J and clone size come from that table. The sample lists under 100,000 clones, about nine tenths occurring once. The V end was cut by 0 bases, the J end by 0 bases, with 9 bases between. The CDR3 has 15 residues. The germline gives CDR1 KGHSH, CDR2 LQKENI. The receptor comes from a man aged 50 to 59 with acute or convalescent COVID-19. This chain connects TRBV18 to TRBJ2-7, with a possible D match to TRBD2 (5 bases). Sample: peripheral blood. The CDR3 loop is CASSPPGASSYEQYF. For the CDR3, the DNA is TGTGCCAGCTCACCACCGGGAGCCAGCTCCTACGAGCAGTACTTC.